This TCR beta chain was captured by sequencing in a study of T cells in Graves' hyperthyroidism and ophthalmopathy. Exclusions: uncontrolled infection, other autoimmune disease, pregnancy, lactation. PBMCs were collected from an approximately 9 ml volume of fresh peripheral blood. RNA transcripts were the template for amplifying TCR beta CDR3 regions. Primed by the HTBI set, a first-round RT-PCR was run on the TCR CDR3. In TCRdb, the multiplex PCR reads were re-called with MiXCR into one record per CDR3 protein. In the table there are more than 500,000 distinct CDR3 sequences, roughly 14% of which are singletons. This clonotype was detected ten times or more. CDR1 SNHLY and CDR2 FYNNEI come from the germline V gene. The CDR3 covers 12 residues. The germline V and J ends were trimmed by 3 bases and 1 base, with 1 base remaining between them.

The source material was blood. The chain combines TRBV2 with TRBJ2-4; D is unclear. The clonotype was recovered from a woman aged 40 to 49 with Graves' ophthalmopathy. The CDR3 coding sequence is TGTGCCAGCAGTGAGGCCAAAAACATTCAGTACTTC. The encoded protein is CASSEAKNIQYF.